The TCR beta chain under discussion was sequenced for a study of T cell responses to AZD1222 COVID-19 vaccine (dated by TCRdb to about 2021). Notes on the research overall: AZD1222 recipients whose second dose came at about 4 weeks and those whose second dose came at about 12 weeks were combined into one group, since spike-specific TCR depth and breadth did not differ between the two schedules. A total of approximately 240 trial participants underwent TCR sequencing, of whom about 200 had received two doses of AZD1222 and about 26 had received two doses of the MenACWY control vaccine. Trial participants were enrolled by age into 18-55, 56-69 and 70-plus year subgroups, with around 150, 28 and 57 TCR-sequenced participants respectively. The research as a whole found: Spike-specific TCR breadth and depth rose significantly after two AZD1222 doses compared with day 0 and with MenACWY recipients. Participants were mostly white British, with more females than males. The authors suggested clonal diversity may have been underestimated. In the small 56-69-year group, the increase in depth fell short of significance, most likely because of low power. Because no day 14 peak-response samples were available, repertoires were characterized only after the peak T cell response. Conclusions about previously exposed vaccinees are limited because only five to seven AZD1222 recipients were SARS-CoV-2 seropositive at baseline. The vaccine-associated CD4 TCRs covered the entire spike protein, and the dominant responses fell in regions 160-218 and 743-854. Reportedly, close to half of the unique spike-specific TCRs recognized epitopes lying outside the regions that are mutated in the B.1.351 and B.1.1.7 variants.

The CDR3 regions of human TCRbeta chains were analyzed by immunosequencing. The authors processed their data as follows. Repertoire TCRs were matched against a reference library of SARS-CoV-2-specific TCRs generated with the MIRA antigen-specificity platform. Breadth was defined as the fraction of unique TCRs that were SARS-CoV-2-associated. Depth was defined as the fraction of total T cells that were SARS-CoV-2-associated. Using the MIRA data, each spike-specific TCR was mapped to the spike region that the TCR reacts to and placed in a CD4 or CD8 class. Log10-transformed breadth and depth values were compared by one-way ANOVA with Sidak's multiple comparisons tests. In its TCRdb copy, this immuneACCESS table keeps in-frame sequences only and misses some clones. Where compared with another copy, unresolved V genes explain less than half of these, and the others have no known cause. The V and J calls and the clone size are those of that table, but D and trimming were determined from the DNA. This sample lists 150,000 or so clones; roughly nine tenths were detected once. The biggest ten clones account for around 2.9% of the sample.

The CDR3 runs 14 amino acids, cysteine and phenylalanine included. The sequence is cut down to CDR3 DNA, 42 bases in frame from base 1. CDR1 and CDR2, looked up from the germline V gene, are SGHRS and YFSETQ. Compared with germline, V lacks 1 base and J lacks 8 bases; bases without a gene match: 4. This specimen's time point label, interpreted: baseline before first vaccination. Vaccinee samples came from UK trials COV001 and COV002, including a single-blind randomized controlled phase 2/3 trial of AZD1222 (ChAdOx1 nCoV-19) in healthy adults. For TCRbeta chain sequencing, PBMC samples were collected from trial participants at day 0 and at day 28 after the second dose. Turning to this clone: Its antigen target is currently unknown. Base qualities are not at hand, and no much larger clone is one base apart.

This TCR derives from an adult in good health. The sample here was peripheral blood, taken on day 0 of AZD1222 vaccination. The rearrangement joined TRBV5-1 to TRBJ2-1; the central 9 bases match TRBD2. The sequenced DNA: TGCGCCAGCAGCTTGAGCGGGGGGTCGGATGAGCAGTTCTTC. Its product reads: CASSLSGGSDEQFF.